This note documents a single T cell receptor (beta chain) sequence. The antigen is undetermined. Recipients boosted at about 4 weeks or about 12 weeks are pooled. This sample is part of a study of T cell responses to AZD1222 COVID-19 vaccine. The CDR3 has 15 residues. Germline-derived CDR1 and CDR2 are KGHSH and LQKENI. Trimming cost V 3 bases and J 7 bases; bases outside gene matches: 7. Study findings and constraints: Just six AZD1222 recipients were seropositive at baseline.

Assay: immunoSEQ multiplex PCR; the TCRdb copy retains only in-frame clones and omits some. The sample has 20,000 or so clones, over 85% seen once. The sample here was peripheral blood, taken 28 days after the second AZD1222 dose. The chain employs TRBV18 and TRBJ1-1; 11 positions agree with TRBD1. The clonotype originates from an adult who received the AZD1222 COVID-19 vaccine. The CDR3 bases are TGTGCCAGCTCACCGGACAGGGGGCTTGGTCGTGAAGCTTTCTTT. This sequence encodes CASSPDRGLGREAFF.